One and the same sample provided the 9 T cell receptor beta chains below, sequenced in a study of T cells in Graves' hyperthyroidism and ophthalmopathy. It was RNA transcripts that yielded the amplified TCR beta CDR3 regions. The TCR CDR3 was amplified in a first-round RT-PCR using the HTBI primer set. TCRdb redid the calling of the multiplex PCR reads with MiXCR, one entry per CDR3 protein. The repertoire holds under 400,000 distinct CDR3 sequences, with roughly 20% as singletons. The sample consisted of blood. Receptor source: a woman aged 45-65 years with Graves' hyperthyroidism.

This chain links TRBV20-1 with TRBJ2-2, with 9 bases lining up with TRBD2. CDR1 is DFQATT, CDR2 SNEGSKA, per germline (reference sequence). This CDR3 region has 15 residues. V trimming: 4 bases; J trimming: 4 bases; junction bases outside the gene matches: 7. CDR3: CSAKSGGGGTGELFF. As DNA, the CDR3 is TGCAGTGCTAAGAGTGGCGGGGGGGGCACCGGGGAGCTGTTTTTT.

This clonotype was detected ten times or more. V is TRBV27 and J is TRBJ2-5, with 8 nucleotides matching TRBD2. Germline lookup yields CDR1 MNHEY and CDR2 SMNVEV (reference sequence). This CDR3 comprises 16 residues. J was trimmed by 2 bases and V by 5 bases; bases with no gene match: 10. Here the CDR3 reads CASSELGTSGQETQYF. The CDR3 DNA sequence: TGTGCCAGCAGTGAACTCGGGACTAGTGGGCAAGAGACCCAGTACTTC.

This clonotype occurred a few times. This chain joins TRBV20-1 and TRBJ2-7, with TRBD2 matching over 10 bases. The CDR3 spans 13 residues. Germline V gene data show CDR1 as DFQATT and CDR2 as SNEGSKA (reference sequence). Germline trimming cut 5 bases from V and 7 bases from J; bases unmatched to any gene: 8. The CDR3 here is CSAQPGLAREQYF. The CDR3 nucleotides read TGCAGTGCTCAACCGGGACTAGCGCGAGAGCAGTACTTC.

This clonotype appeared many times. The chain employs TRBV5-6 and TRBJ1-4; 7 positions agree with TRBD1. This CDR3 is 15 amino acids long. Germline trimming cut 0 bases from V and 5 bases from J; bases unmatched to any gene: 4. Germline V CDR1 and CDR2: SGHDT, YYEEEE. CDR3 DNA sequence: TGTGCCAGCAGCTTGGCGGACAGGATAAATGAAAAACTGTTTTTT. Translation: CASSLADRINEKLFF.

This chain links TRBV6-1 with TRBJ2-2; D unresolved. The germline CDR1 and CDR2 sequences are MNHNS and SASEGT. V dropped 8 bases and J dropped 0 bases, with 7 bases sitting between them. The CDR3 runs 13 residues. CDR3: CASHSPNTGELFF. The CDR3, as DNA: TGTGCCAGCCACTCCCCGAACACCGGGGAGCTGTTTTTT.

This clonotype was picked up many times. The genes are TRBV30 and TRBJ2-7, with TRBD1 identical over 7 bases. In germline, CDR1 is GTSNPN, CDR2 SVGIG (reference sequence). Trimming removed 4 bases from V and 5 bases from J; junction bases left unmatched: 5. The CDR3 contains 12 residues. CDR3 nucleotide sequence: TGTGCCTGGAATAGACAGGGAAACGAGCAGTACTTC. It specifies CAWNRQGNEQYF.

This clonotype was counted ten times or more. V gene TRBV10-3 combines with J gene TRBJ1-5; D is unresolved. V lost 5 bases and J lost 7, with 12 bases in between. The CDR3 extends over 13 amino acids. Germline CDR1 ENHRY, CDR2 SYGVKD. The CDR3 here is CAISSDMSQPQHF. The DNA for the CDR3 is TGTGCCATCAGTTCCGACATGTCACAGCCCCAGCATTTT.

The table lists this clonotype with many counts. The chain combines TRBV20-1 with TRBJ2-5, with 14 positions matching TRBD2. Germline V gene data show CDR1 as DFQATT and CDR2 as SNEGSKA (reference sequence). The ends lost 6 bases at V and 3 bases at J; junction bases unmatched: 9. The CDR3 covers 16 residues. CDR3 amino acids: CSAPGTSGGYKETQYF. The CDR3 DNA sequence: TGCAGTGCCCCTGGGACTAGCGGGGGATATAAAGAGACCCAGTACTTC.

The chain joins TRBV30 to TRBJ1-1; unclear D gene. Germline lookup yields CDR1 GTSNPN and CDR2 SVGIG (reference sequence). V gave up 1 base and J gave up 13 bases, with 16 bases separating them. CDR3 length: 12 amino acids. The CDR3 loop is CAWSGVGPWVFF. The CDR3 DNA follows: TGTGCCTGGAGTGGGGTCGGGCCGTGGGTTTTCTTT.